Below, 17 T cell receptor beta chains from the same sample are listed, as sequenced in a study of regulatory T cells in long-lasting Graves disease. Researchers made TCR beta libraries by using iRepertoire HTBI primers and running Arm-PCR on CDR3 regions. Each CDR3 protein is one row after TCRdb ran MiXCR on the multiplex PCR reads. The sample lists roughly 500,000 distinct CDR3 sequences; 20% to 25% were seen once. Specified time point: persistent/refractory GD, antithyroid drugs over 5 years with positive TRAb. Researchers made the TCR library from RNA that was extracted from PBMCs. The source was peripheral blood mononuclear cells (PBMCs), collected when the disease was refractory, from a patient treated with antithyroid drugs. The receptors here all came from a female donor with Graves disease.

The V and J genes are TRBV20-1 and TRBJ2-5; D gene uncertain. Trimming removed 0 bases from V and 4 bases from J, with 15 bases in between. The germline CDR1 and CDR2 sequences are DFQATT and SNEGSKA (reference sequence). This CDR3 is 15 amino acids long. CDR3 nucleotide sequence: TGCAGTGCTAGAGATCGGCCCGTTCTCGGAGAGACCCAGTACTTC. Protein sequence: CSARDRPVLGETQYF.

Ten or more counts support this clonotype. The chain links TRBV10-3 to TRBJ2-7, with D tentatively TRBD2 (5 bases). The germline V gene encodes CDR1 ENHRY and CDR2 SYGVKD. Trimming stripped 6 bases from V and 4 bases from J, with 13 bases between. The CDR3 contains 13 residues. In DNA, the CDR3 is TGTGCCATCAGCCCGTCTTCGGGGTACGAGCAGTACTTC. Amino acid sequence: CAISPSSGYEQYF.

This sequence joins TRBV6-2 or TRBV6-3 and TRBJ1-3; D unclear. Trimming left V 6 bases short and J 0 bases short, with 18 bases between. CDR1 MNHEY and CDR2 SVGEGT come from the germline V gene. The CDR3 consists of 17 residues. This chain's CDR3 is CASRLTPGSYSGNTIYF. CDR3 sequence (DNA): TGTGCCAGCAGACTAACACCGGGCTCATACTCTGGAAACACCATATATTTT.

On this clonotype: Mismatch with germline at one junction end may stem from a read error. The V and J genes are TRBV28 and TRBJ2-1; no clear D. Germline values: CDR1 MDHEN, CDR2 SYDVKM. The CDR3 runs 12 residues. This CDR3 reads CASSLSTSEPFF. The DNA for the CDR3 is TGTGCCAGCAGTTTATCTACCAGCGAGCCGTTCTTC.

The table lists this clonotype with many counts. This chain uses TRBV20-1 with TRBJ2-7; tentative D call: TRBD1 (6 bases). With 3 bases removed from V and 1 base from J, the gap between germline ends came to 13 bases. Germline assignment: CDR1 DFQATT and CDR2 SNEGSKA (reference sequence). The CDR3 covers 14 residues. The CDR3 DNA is TGCAGTGCTAGGGAGGACAGCTCGTCCTACGAGCAGTACTTC. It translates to CSAREDSSSYEQYF.

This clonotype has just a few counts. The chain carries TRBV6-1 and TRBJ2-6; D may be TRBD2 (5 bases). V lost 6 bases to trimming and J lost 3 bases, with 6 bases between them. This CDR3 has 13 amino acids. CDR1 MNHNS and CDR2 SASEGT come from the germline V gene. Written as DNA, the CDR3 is TGTGCCAGCAGGGACTTTGGGGCCAACGTCCTGACTTTC. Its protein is CASRDFGANVLTF.

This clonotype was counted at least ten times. The CDR3 region has the DNA TGTGCCAGCAGTTCCCGGGCCTATAGGGGCAATCAGCCCCAGCATTTT. This gives the protein CASSSRAYRGNQPQHF. The J gene is TRBJ1-5, the V gene TRBV28; no clear D. V lost 4 bases to trimming and J lost 2 bases, with 15 bases between them. Germline CDR1 MDHEN, CDR2 SYDVKM. CDR3 length equals 16 residues.

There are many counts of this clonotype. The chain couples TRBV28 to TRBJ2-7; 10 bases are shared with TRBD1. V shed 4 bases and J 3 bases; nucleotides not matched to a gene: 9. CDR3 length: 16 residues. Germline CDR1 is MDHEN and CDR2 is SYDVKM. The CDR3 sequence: CASSSPWGTGVYEQYF. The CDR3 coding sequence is TGTGCCAGCAGTTCCCCTTGGGGGACAGGGGTCTACGAGCAGTACTTC.

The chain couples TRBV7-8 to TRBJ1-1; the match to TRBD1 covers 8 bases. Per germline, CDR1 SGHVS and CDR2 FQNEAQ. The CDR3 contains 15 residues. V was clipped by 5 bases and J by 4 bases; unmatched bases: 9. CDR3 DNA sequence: TGTGCCAGCAGCCGCCTACAGGGGGAAGGCACTGAAGCTTTCTTT. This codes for CASSRLQGEGTEAFF.

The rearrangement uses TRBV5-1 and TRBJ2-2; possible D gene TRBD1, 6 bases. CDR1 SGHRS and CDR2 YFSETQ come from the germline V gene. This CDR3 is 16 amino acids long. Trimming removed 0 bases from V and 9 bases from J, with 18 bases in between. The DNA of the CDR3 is TGCGCCAGCAGCTTGGGGGACAAGGAATACCACCGGGAGCTGTTTTTT. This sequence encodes CASSLGDKEYHRELFF.

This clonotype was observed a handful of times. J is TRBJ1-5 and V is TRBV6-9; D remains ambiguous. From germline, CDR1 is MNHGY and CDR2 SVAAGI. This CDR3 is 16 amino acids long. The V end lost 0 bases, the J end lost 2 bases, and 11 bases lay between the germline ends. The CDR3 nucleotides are TGTGCCAGCAGTTATTCCAGTCCCTGGGGCAATCAGCCCCAGCATTTT. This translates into CASSYSSPWGNQPQHF.

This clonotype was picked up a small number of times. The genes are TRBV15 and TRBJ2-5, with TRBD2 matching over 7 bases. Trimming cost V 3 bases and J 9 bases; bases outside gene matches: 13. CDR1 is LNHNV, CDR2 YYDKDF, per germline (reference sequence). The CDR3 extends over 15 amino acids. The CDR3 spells CATSRGGTPGNPQYF. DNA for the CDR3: TGTGCCACCAGCAGGGGGGGGACGCCCGGAAATCCCCAGTACTTC.

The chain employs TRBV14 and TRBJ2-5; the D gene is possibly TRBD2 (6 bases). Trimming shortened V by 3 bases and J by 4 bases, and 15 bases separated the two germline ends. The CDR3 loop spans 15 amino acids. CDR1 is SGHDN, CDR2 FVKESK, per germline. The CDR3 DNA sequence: TGTGCCAGCAGCCATGGATCAGGGAGGAGAGAGACCCAGTACTTC. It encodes CASSHGSGRRETQYF.

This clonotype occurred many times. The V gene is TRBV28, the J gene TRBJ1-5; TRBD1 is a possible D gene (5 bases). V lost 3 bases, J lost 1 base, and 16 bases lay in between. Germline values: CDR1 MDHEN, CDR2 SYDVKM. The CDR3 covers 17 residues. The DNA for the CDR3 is TGTGCCAGCAGTTTTCTCGGATTGGGGGACAGCAATCAGCCCCAGCATTTT. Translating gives CASSFLGLGDSNQPQHF.

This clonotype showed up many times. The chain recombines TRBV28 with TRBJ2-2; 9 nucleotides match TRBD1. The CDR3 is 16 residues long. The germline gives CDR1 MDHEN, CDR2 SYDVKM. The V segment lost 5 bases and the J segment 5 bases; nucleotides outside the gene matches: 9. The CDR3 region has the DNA TGTGCCAGCAGTCAATACAGGGGGCAAGGAACCGGGGAGCTGTTTTTT. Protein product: CASSQYRGQGTGELFF. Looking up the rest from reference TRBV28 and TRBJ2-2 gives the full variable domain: DVKVTQSSRYLVKRTGEKVFLECVQDMDHENMFWYRQDPGLGLRLIYFSYDVKMKEKGDIPEGYSVSREKKERFSLILESASTNQTSMYLCASSQYRGQGTGELFFGEGSRLTVL.

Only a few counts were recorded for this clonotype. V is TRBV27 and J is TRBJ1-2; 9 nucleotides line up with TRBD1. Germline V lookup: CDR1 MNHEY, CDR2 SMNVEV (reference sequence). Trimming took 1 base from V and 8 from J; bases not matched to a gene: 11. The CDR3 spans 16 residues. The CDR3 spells CASSLFPSGTGRGYTF. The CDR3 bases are TGTGCCAGCAGTTTATTCCCCTCCGGGACAGGGAGAGGCTACACCTTC.

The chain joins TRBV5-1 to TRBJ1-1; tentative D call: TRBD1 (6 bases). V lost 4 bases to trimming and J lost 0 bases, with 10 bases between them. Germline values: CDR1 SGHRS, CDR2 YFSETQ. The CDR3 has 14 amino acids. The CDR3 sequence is CASSMDSVNTEAFF. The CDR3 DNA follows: TGCGCCAGCAGCATGGACAGCGTGAACACTGAAGCTTTCTTT. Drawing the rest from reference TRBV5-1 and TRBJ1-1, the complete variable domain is KAGVTQTPRYLIKTRGQQVTLSCSPISGHRSVSWYQQTPGQGLQFLFEYFSETQRNKGNFPGRFSGRQFSNSRSEMNVSTLELGDSALYLCASSMDSVNTEAFFGQGTRLTVV.